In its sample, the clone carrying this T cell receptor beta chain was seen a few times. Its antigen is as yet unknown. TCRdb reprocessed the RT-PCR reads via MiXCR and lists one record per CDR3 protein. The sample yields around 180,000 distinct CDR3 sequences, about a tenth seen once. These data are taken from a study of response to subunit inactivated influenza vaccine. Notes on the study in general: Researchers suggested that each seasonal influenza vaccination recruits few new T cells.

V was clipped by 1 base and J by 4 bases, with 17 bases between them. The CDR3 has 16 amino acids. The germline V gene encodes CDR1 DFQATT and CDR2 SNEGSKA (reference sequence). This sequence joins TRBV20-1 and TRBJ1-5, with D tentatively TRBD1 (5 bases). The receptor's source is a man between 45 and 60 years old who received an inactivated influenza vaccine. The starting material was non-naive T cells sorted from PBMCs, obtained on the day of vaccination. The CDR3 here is CSARVGLGGANQPQHF. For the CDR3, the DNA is TGCAGTGCTAGAGTTGGTTTAGGAGGGGCAAATCAGCCCCAGCATTTT.